This T cell receptor (beta chain) was identified in a study of blood T cells in healthy people across ages. For the second PCR, which ran for roughly 6 to 12 cycles, a sample-barcoded 5' primer and a J-beta primer mix were used. Each cDNA molecule was tagged by a template-switch adaptor with 12 random nucleotides. TCRdb fed the 5' RACE reads into MiXCR, producing one record per CDR3 protein. The profile shows 580,000 or so distinct CDR3 sequences, roughly 43% of them singletons. CDR3 length: 15 amino acids. V lost 1 base and J 10 bases, leaving 17 bases between the germline ends. CDR1 is DFQATT, CDR2 SNEGSKA, per germline (reference sequence).

The sequencing input was blood. The receptor was derived from a man older than 75 in good health. The chain uses TRBV20-1 and TRBJ1-6; a possible D gene is TRBD1 (6 bases). In DNA form, the CDR3 reads TGCAGTGCTAGAGGGGGGCAGTCCCACTGGTCACCCCTCCACTTT. It encodes CSARGGQSHWSPLHF.